This TCR beta chain was captured in a study of blood T cell repertoires in COVID-19. Study summary: In each case, the material was cDNA or gDNA derived from T cells, B-cell-depleted T cells, or PBMCs.

Original processing methods: The assay estimated nucleated cells by amplifying reference gene primers. The method was immunoSEQ multiplex PCR; TCRdb's version includes in-frame clones alone and lacks a portion of them. V and J calls plus clone size are reproduced from that table; the DNA served to infer D and trimming. The sample carries under 200,000 clones, 70% to 85% recorded once. This CDR3 is 13 amino acids long. Germline V lookup: CDR1 SEHNR, CDR2 FQNEAQ (reference sequence). Trimming removed 5 bases from V and 6 bases from J; junction bases left unmatched: 5. The cohort comprised adults aged about 18 to 89 years residing in some 24 US areas. Allocation to cohorts depended on clinical history reported by the participants.

J is TRBJ2-7 and V is TRBV7-9; TRBD1 matches at 9 bases. The material sequenced was PBMCs or T cells enriched from blood (not recorded which). This TCR came from a woman aged 55-69 years with acute COVID-19. This CDR3 reads CASSPWTGVEQYF. The CDR3 DNA reads as TGTGCCAGCAGCCCTTGGACAGGGGTCGAGCAGTACTTC.